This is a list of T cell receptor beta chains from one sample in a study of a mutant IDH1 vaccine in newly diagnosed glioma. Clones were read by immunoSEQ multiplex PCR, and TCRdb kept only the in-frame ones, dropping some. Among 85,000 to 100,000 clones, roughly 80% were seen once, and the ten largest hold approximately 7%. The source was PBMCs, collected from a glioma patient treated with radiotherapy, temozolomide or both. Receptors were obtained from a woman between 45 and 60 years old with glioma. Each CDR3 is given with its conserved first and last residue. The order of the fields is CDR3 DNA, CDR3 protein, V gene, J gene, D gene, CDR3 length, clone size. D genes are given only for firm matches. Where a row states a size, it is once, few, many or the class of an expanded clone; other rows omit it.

CDR3nt: TGCGCCAGCAGCCAAGAATGGATAAGCTCCTACGAGCAGTACTTC; CDR3aa: CASSQEWISSYEQYF; v_gene: TRBV4-3; j_gene: TRBJ2-7; d_gene: -; len: 15; abundance: -
CDR3nt: TGTGCCAGCAGCTTGGAGCAGCGGGGCAGTGAGCAGTTCTTC; CDR3aa: CASSLEQRGSEQFF; v_gene: TRBV5-4; j_gene: TRBJ2-1; d_gene: TRBD2; len: 14; abundance: -
CDR3nt: TGTGCCAGCACCACCATGGGGGCGGGGGGGCACACCGGGGAGCTGTTTTTT; CDR3aa: CASTTMGAGGHTGELFF; v_gene: TRBV7-2; j_gene: TRBJ2-2; d_gene: TRBD2; len: 17; abundance: -
CDR3nt: TGTGCCAGCAGCTTGTCGGGGGGACACTATGGCTACACCTTC; CDR3aa: CASSLSGGHYGYTF; v_gene: TRBV28; j_gene: TRBJ1-2; d_gene: -; len: 14; abundance: -
CDR3nt: TGTGCCAGCAGTTACTGGGGGTCTAGCAATCAGCCCCAGCATTTT; CDR3aa: CASSYWGSSNQPQHF; v_gene: TRBV6-6; j_gene: TRBJ1-5; d_gene: -; len: 15; abundance: -
CDR3nt: TGTGCCTGGAGTGTAGGAGGGGGTCGGACTGAAGCTTTCTTT; CDR3aa: CAWSVGGGRTEAFF; v_gene: TRBV30; j_gene: TRBJ1-1; d_gene: -; len: 14; abundance: -
CDR3nt: TGTGCCAGCACCAGAGACGGGAGCCACACCTACGAGCAGTACTTC; CDR3aa: CASTRDGSHTYEQYF; v_gene: TRBV6-5; j_gene: TRBJ2-7; d_gene: -; len: 15; abundance: -
CDR3nt: TGTGCCAGCAGTTACGCAGGGGGCTCCTACGAGCAGTACTTC; CDR3aa: CASSYAGGSYEQYF; v_gene: TRBV6-5; j_gene: TRBJ2-7; d_gene: TRBD1; len: 14; abundance: -
CDR3nt: TGTGCCAGCAGCAGAACCTACGAGCAGTACTTC; CDR3aa: CASSRTYEQYF; v_gene: TRBV27; j_gene: TRBJ2-7; d_gene: -; len: 11; abundance: -
CDR3nt: TGCGCCAGCAGCCAAGAAGCAGGGTCCACTGAAGCTTTCTTT; CDR3aa: CASSQEAGSTEAFF; v_gene: TRBV4-3; j_gene: TRBJ1-1; d_gene: -; len: 14; abundance: few
CDR3nt: TGTGCCAGCAGACCTGACAAGGTTCAAGGCTACACCTTC; CDR3aa: CASRPDKVQGYTF; v_gene: TRBV6-1; j_gene: TRBJ1-2; d_gene: -; len: 13; abundance: few
CDR3nt: TGTGCCAGCAGCTCTACACCGGTTGCCTACGAGCAGTACTTC; CDR3aa: CASSSTPVAYEQYF; v_gene: TRBV5-5; j_gene: TRBJ2-7; d_gene: -; len: 14; abundance: -
CDR3nt: TGCGCCAGCAGTGAGAGGGCGGCGGGTTCGGGTGAAGCTTTCTTT; CDR3aa: CASSERAAGSGEAFF; v_gene: TRBV10-1; j_gene: TRBJ1-1; d_gene: -; len: 15; abundance: -
CDR3nt: TGTGCCAGCAGTCCCTCCGGGCCTAATGCAAGAGGCTACACCTTC; CDR3aa: CASSPSGPNARGYTF; v_gene: TRBV6-5; j_gene: TRBJ1-2; d_gene: -; len: 15; abundance: -
CDR3nt: TGTGCCAGCAGCCTTCAGAACTACAATGAGCAGTTCTTC; CDR3aa: CASSLQNYNEQFF; v_gene: TRBV7-8; j_gene: TRBJ2-1; d_gene: -; len: 13; abundance: -
CDR3nt: TGTGCCAGCAGCTTGAACAGGGGTGGCAATCAGCCCCAGCATTTT; CDR3aa: CASSLNRGGNQPQHF; v_gene: TRBV7-2; j_gene: TRBJ1-5; d_gene: TRBD1; len: 15; abundance: -
CDR3nt: TGCGCCAGCACCTTTGGACTAGCGGGGGGACCCTTCTCCTACGAGCAGTACTTC; CDR3aa: CASTFGLAGGPFSYEQYF; v_gene: TRBV5-1; j_gene: TRBJ2-7; d_gene: TRBD2; len: 18; abundance: -
CDR3nt: TGTGCCAGCAGCTTGGGACAGAGGGAAGGTACCATATATTTT; CDR3aa: CASSLGQREGTIYF; v_gene: TRBV5-4; j_gene: TRBJ1-3; d_gene: -; len: 14; abundance: -
CDR3nt: TGTGCCATCAGTTTGGAGGGGCTGTTAAATGGCTACACCTTC; CDR3aa: CAISLEGLLNGYTF; v_gene: TRBV10-3; j_gene: TRBJ1-2; d_gene: -; len: 14; abundance: -
CDR3nt: TGTGCCAGCAGCTCCCCCGGGGGTGGAAACACCATATATTTT; CDR3aa: CASSSPGGGNTIYF; v_gene: TRBV11-2; j_gene: TRBJ1-3; d_gene: -; len: 14; abundance: -
CDR3nt: TGTGCCAGCAGTTACCGAGAGGAGACCCAGTACTTC; CDR3aa: CASSYREETQYF; v_gene: TRBV6-6; j_gene: TRBJ2-5; d_gene: -; len: 12; abundance: -
CDR3nt: TGTGCCACTCTTAAAGGAACAGGGGGTTACTATGGCTACACCTTC; CDR3aa: CATLKGTGGYYGYTF; v_gene: TRBV6-1; j_gene: TRBJ1-2; d_gene: TRBD1; len: 15; abundance: -
CDR3nt: TGTGCCAGCAGCCCCGTAGGGGGATCCATGAACACTGAAGCTTTCTTT; CDR3aa: CASSPVGGSMNTEAFF; v_gene: TRBV6-6; j_gene: TRBJ1-1; d_gene: -; len: 16; abundance: -
CDR3nt: TGTGCCAGCTCACCCCTGTTATCTCGAGATGGCTACACCTTC; CDR3aa: CASSPLLSRDGYTF; v_gene: TRBV18; j_gene: TRBJ1-2; d_gene: -; len: 14; abundance: -
CDR3nt: TGTGCCAGCAGCTTAGGTCCGGGAACCTATGGCTACACCTTC; CDR3aa: CASSLGPGTYGYTF; v_gene: TRBV7-6; j_gene: TRBJ1-2; d_gene: -; len: 14; abundance: -
CDR3nt: TGTGCCACCAGCAAGGGGACAGGACCTAATCAGCCCCAGCATTTT; CDR3aa: CATSKGTGPNQPQHF; v_gene: TRBV15; j_gene: TRBJ1-5; d_gene: TRBD1; len: 15; abundance: -
CDR3nt: TGTGCCAGCAGCTGGGGCGGTAGCGGGGGGGCCTACGAGCAGTACTTC; CDR3aa: CASSWGGSGGAYEQYF; v_gene: TRBV7-2; j_gene: TRBJ2-7; d_gene: TRBD2; len: 16; abundance: -
CDR3nt: TGTGCCAGCAGTCCCTCCCGACAGGGCAATTCACCCCTCCACTTT; CDR3aa: CASSPSRQGNSPLHF; v_gene: TRBV6-5; j_gene: TRBJ1-6; d_gene: TRBD1; len: 15; abundance: -
CDR3nt: TGTGCCAGCAGTTTGCCGGGACTCCCACAAGAGACCCAGTACTTC; CDR3aa: CASSLPGLPQETQYF; v_gene: TRBV27; j_gene: TRBJ2-5; d_gene: -; len: 15; abundance: -
CDR3nt: TGCGCCAGCAGCCATCCTACAGGGGGCCGGTACGAGCAGTACTTC; CDR3aa: CASSHPTGGRYEQYF; v_gene: TRBV4-1; j_gene: TRBJ2-7; d_gene: TRBD1; len: 15; abundance: -
CDR3nt: TGTGCCAGCAGTCCGAGGACGGAGTCCTACGAGCAGTACTTC; CDR3aa: CASSPRTESYEQYF; v_gene: TRBV27; j_gene: TRBJ2-7; d_gene: -; len: 14; abundance: -
CDR3nt: TGTGCCAGCAGCCCGGACAGGGGTAACACTGAAGCTTTCTTT; CDR3aa: CASSPDRGNTEAFF; v_gene: TRBV7-6; j_gene: TRBJ1-1; d_gene: TRBD1; len: 14; abundance: -
CDR3nt: TGTGCCAGCAGCGTAGAACATGGGACCGCTGACACCTTC; CDR3aa: CASSVEHGTADTF; v_gene: TRBV9; j_gene: TRBJ1-2; d_gene: -; len: 13; abundance: -
CDR3nt: TGTGCCAGCGTAGAGTTAGGGACCACCGGGGAGCTGTTTTTT; CDR3aa: CASVELGTTGELFF; v_gene: TRBV6-6; j_gene: TRBJ2-2; d_gene: -; len: 14; abundance: -
CDR3nt: TGTGCCAGCAGTAGCCCCAGGTTGAATCAGCCCCAGCATTTT; CDR3aa: CASSSPRLNQPQHF; v_gene: TRBV6-5; j_gene: TRBJ1-5; d_gene: -; len: 14; abundance: -
CDR3nt: TGCAGCGTGGTAGCGGGGGGGCAAATCAATGAGCAGTTCTTC; CDR3aa: CSVVAGGQINEQFF; v_gene: TRBV29-1; j_gene: TRBJ2-1; d_gene: TRBD2; len: 14; abundance: -
CDR3nt: TGCAGCTCGAATGGAGCGGGGGGCCTAGATACGCAGTATTTT; CDR3aa: CSSNGAGGLDTQYF; v_gene: TRBV29-1; j_gene: TRBJ2-3; d_gene: TRBD2; len: 14; abundance: -
CDR3nt: TGTGCCAGCTTGGGACAGGGAAACTATGGCTACACCTTC; CDR3aa: CASLGQGNYGYTF; v_gene: TRBV25-1; j_gene: TRBJ1-2; d_gene: TRBD1; len: 13; abundance: -
CDR3nt: TGTGCCAGCAGCTTTCTACAGGGAGGGCAGCCCCAGCATTTT; CDR3aa: CASSFLQGGQPQHF; v_gene: TRBV7-2; j_gene: TRBJ1-5; d_gene: -; len: 14; abundance: -
CDR3nt: TGTGCCAGCAGCACCGGACAGACCCTCAATGAAAAACTGTTTTTT; CDR3aa: CASSTGQTLNEKLFF; v_gene: TRBV2; j_gene: TRBJ1-4; d_gene: -; len: 15; abundance: -
CDR3nt: TGTGCCAGCAGCTTCGAGGCAGGAGTCACCGGGGAGCTGTTTTTT; CDR3aa: CASSFEAGVTGELFF; v_gene: TRBV7-9; j_gene: TRBJ2-2; d_gene: -; len: 15; abundance: -
CDR3nt: TGTGCCAGCAGTTTAGGAAACATTCAGTACTTC; CDR3aa: CASSLGNIQYF; v_gene: TRBV28; j_gene: TRBJ2-4; d_gene: -; len: 11; abundance: -
CDR3nt: TGTGCCAGTAAAGTCACAGGGAGGACTGAAGCTTTCTTT; CDR3aa: CASKVTGRTEAFF; v_gene: TRBV19; j_gene: TRBJ1-1; d_gene: -; len: 13; abundance: -
CDR3nt: TGCGCCAGCAGCTTAGTAGTCTCTAGCTCCTACAATGAGCAGTTCTTC; CDR3aa: CASSLVVSSSYNEQFF; v_gene: TRBV5-1; j_gene: TRBJ2-1; d_gene: -; len: 16; abundance: few
CDR3nt: TGTGCCAGCAGCCAAGGACAGGGAGGTTCACCCCTCCACTTT; CDR3aa: CASSQGQGGSPLHF; v_gene: TRBV11-3; j_gene: TRBJ1-6; d_gene: TRBD1; len: 14; abundance: -
CDR3nt: TGCAGCGGGGTAGGGTGGGGCCCTAGCTCCTACGAGCAGTACTTC; CDR3aa: CSGVGWGPSSYEQYF; v_gene: TRBV29-1; j_gene: TRBJ2-7; d_gene: -; len: 15; abundance: -
CDR3nt: TGTGCCACCACCATAGGAGGGTCTGAAGCTTTCTTT; CDR3aa: CATTIGGSEAFF; v_gene: TRBV7-9; j_gene: TRBJ1-1; d_gene: -; len: 12; abundance: -
CDR3nt: TGCGCCAGCAGCTTGGGGGGGTCCAATTCACCCCTCCACTTT; CDR3aa: CASSLGGSNSPLHF; v_gene: TRBV5-1; j_gene: TRBJ1-6; d_gene: -; len: 14; abundance: -
CDR3nt: TGCAGTGCTAGAGGAAACGAGCAGTACTTC; CDR3aa: CSARGNEQYF; v_gene: TRBV20-1; j_gene: TRBJ2-7; d_gene: -; len: 10; abundance: -
CDR3nt: TGCAGCGTTGAAGGGGGGGCGGACACTGAAGCTTTCTTT; CDR3aa: CSVEGGADTEAFF; v_gene: TRBV29-1; j_gene: TRBJ1-1; d_gene: -; len: 13; abundance: -